This TCR beta chain is from a study of blood T cell repertoires in COVID-19. On the study more broadly: Collection of acute and convalescent COVID-19 samples took place in the United States, Italy and Spain.

Per the study methods: Reference gene primer amplification gave nucleated cell count estimates. The method was immunoSEQ multiplex PCR; TCRdb's version includes in-frame clones alone and lacks a portion of them. V, J and clone size are those of that table, while D and trimming were read from the DNA. Among under 300,000 clones listed, just over 85% were seen once. CDR1 is MNHEY and CDR2 is SVGAGI in the germline V gene. The CDR3 contains 16 residues. V shed 4 bases and J 3 bases; nucleotides not matched to a gene: 8. Individuals drawn from under 30 US areas were roughly 18 to 100 years old. Cohort assignment relied on participant-reported clinical history.

The chain recombines TRBV6-5 with TRBJ2-7, with 11 positions matching TRBD1. The TCR sequence derives from a man aged 18 to 30 who had recovered from COVID-19. Sequencing was carried out using PBMCs or T cells enriched from blood (not recorded which). The CDR3 bases are TGTGCCAGCAGTTCCGGGACAGGGGGGCCCAGCTACGAGCAGTACTTC. Protein: CASSSGTGGPSYEQYF.